Only a few counts were recorded for the clone carrying this T cell receptor beta chain. The sample originates from a study of T cells in Graves' hyperthyroidism and ophthalmopathy. CDR1 and CDR2 (germline): LNHDA, SQIVND (reference sequence). The CDR3 length is 16 residues. V was shortened by 7 bases and J by 2 bases, with 18 bases between the two germline ends. TCR beta CDR3 regions were amplified from RNA. The TCR CDR3 was amplified in a first-round RT-PCR using the HTBI primer set. TCRdb re-derived calls from the multiplex PCR reads in MiXCR, one entry per CDR3 protein. The sample lists approximately 250,000 distinct CDR3 sequences, over 20% occurring once.

Specimen: blood. The source is a woman between 40 and 50 years old with Graves' ophthalmopathy. The V call is TRBV19, the J call TRBJ1-5; D ambiguous. CDR3 DNA sequence: TGTGCCAGTACCCGAACCGTGGTGGCGGGCAATCAGCCCCAGCATTTT. Its translation: CASTRTVVAGNQPQHF.